This TCR beta chain comes out of a study of radiotherapy plus CTLA-4 blockade in lung cancer. Points from the study as a whole: The authors reported that early blood T cell clone dynamics, with interferon-beta, best predicted response.

The table came from immunoSEQ multiplex PCR; TCRdb's copy has only in-frame clones and leaves some out. This sample has about 60,000 clones, with approximately 82% found just once. This clone has only one observation. Antigen specificity is unknown. Germline V gene sequence: CDR1 SGHDT, CDR2 YYEEEE. This CDR3 has 15 residues. Trimming shortened V by 4 bases and J by 1 base, and 12 bases separated the two germline ends. The clonotype originates from a human donor with non-small cell lung cancer who had a partial response to radiotherapy plus ipilimumab. The chain uses TRBV5-6 and TRBJ1-5; D perhaps matches TRBD1 (6 bases). The material was peripheral blood, obtained from a patient treated with radiotherapy plus ipilimumab. This CDR3 reads CASSLGATSNQPQHF. Here the CDR3 DNA reads TGTGCCAGCAGCCTGGGGGCTACGAGCAATCAGCCCCAGCATTTT.